The 20 T cell receptor beta chains reported below all come from one sample, sequenced in a study of CXCR3-negative and CXCR3-positive naive CD8 T cells. The TRB cDNA libraries were prepared by 5' RACE with UMI labels. Reanalyzing the 5' RACE reads, TCRdb keeps one entry per CDR3 protein, without DNA. This sample's table reports 65,000 to 85,000 distinct CDR3 sequences. The sequencing sample was made of naive CXCR3- CD8+ T cells from blood. Subset specified: CD45RO-CCR7+CD27+CD95- naive CD8+ T cells lacking CXCR3 (TNR3-). The receptors originated from a human donor in good health. Some clones in this sample may be carry-over from other donors' samples.

The chain employs TRBV7-9 and TRBJ2-3; TCRdb outputs TRBD1, but without DNA this stays unchecked. The CDR3 spans 18 residues. Per the germline V gene, CDR1 is SEHNR and CDR2 is FQNEAQ (reference sequence). This CDR3 is CASSLDATWDRSTDTQYF.

The V and J genes are TRBV29-1 and TRBJ2-5; TCRdb's D call of TRBD1 is untestable without DNA. The CDR3 sequence is 14 residues long. Germline V lookup: CDR1 SQVTM, CDR2 ANQGSEA. CDR3: CSVDGTDPQETQYF.

The rearrangement links TRBV14 to TRBJ2-7. CDR3 size: 15 residues. Germline CDR1 SGHDN, CDR2 FVKESK. The chain's CDR3 is CASSQRGRGSYEQYF.

This chain links TRBV10-3 with TRBJ2-2. This CDR3 contains 15 residues. Germline V gene data show CDR1 as ENHRY and CDR2 as SYGVKD. CDR3 amino acids: CAISESAENTGELFF.

V is TRBV21-1 and J is TRBJ2-7; TCRdb indicates TRBD1, and absent DNA this call remains unverified. TRBV21-1 has pseudogene status. The CDR3 is made up of 14 amino acids. The CDR3 protein is CASSKGPGVDEQYF.

The chain carries TRBV12-3 or TRBV12-4 and TRBJ2-5; without DNA, the TCRdb call of TRBD2 cannot be checked. The CDR3 has 17 amino acids. The CDR3: CASRANGLRGRGETQYF.

This sequence joins TRBV6-1 and TRBJ1-3. The CDR3 extends over 16 amino acids. CDR1 is MNHNS and CDR2 is SASEGT in the germline V gene. The CDR3 loop reads CASSEAMGSSGNTIYF.

J is TRBJ2-3 and V is TRBV29-1; TCRdb's assignment of TRBD1 cannot be checked, as there is no DNA. CDR1 is SQVTM and CDR2 is ANQGSEA in the germline V gene. This CDR3 has 14 amino acids. The CDR3: CSVPRDRGPDTQYF.

J is TRBJ2-1 and V is TRBV7-6; there is no DNA to check the TCRdb D call of TRBD1. Germline V gene lookup returns CDR1 SGHVS and CDR2 FNYEAQ. This CDR3 is 12 amino acids long. The CDR3 spells CASSLSGGSRFF.

The chain is built from TRBV2 and TRBJ2-2; TCRdb's D call of TRBD1 is untestable without DNA. Germline loops: CDR1 SNHLY, CDR2 FYNNEI. The CDR3 has 15 amino acids. The chain's CDR3 is CASRRGQSYTGELFF. Looking up the rest from reference TRBV2 and TRBJ2-2 gives the full variable domain: EPEVTQTPSHQVTQMGQEVILRCVPISNHLYFYWYRQILGQKVEFLVSFYNNEISEKSEIFDDQFSVERPDGSNFTLKIRSTKLEDSAMYFCASRRGQSYTGELFFGEGSRLTVL.

The V gene is TRBV10-2, the J gene TRBJ2-7; TCRdb reports TRBD2, a call that lacks DNA to check it against. This CDR3 region has 15 residues. Germline CDR1 is WSHSY and CDR2 is SAAADI. CDR3 protein: CASSDFLAGVNEQYF.

The J gene is TRBJ1-5, the V gene TRBV7-8. In germline, CDR1 is SGHVS, CDR2 FQNEAQ. This CDR3 spans 18 amino acids. The CDR3 spells CASSLVWQEIYSNQPQHF.

The chain carries TRBV27 and TRBJ1-6; lacking DNA, the TRBD1 call made by TCRdb goes unchecked. CDR3 length: 15 residues. The V gene's germline CDR1 is MNHEY and CDR2 SMNVEV (reference sequence). The CDR3 is CASSPQTGNNSPLHF.

The chain has TRBV29-1 and TRBJ2-3; lacking DNA, the TRBD1 call made by TCRdb goes unchecked. This CDR3 is built from 20 residues. Germline V gene sequence: CDR1 SQVTM, CDR2 ANQGSEA. CDR3 residues: CSVEDFPSVPRGSSTDTQYF.

This rearrangement joins TRBV28 to TRBJ2-2. CDR3 length: 12 residues. Looked up from germline, CDR1 is MDHEN and CDR2 is SYDVKM. The CDR3 region is CASGGNTGELFF.

The CDR3 loop reads CASSHRDTRDTQYF. The chain recombines TRBV14 with TRBJ2-3; with no DNA, the TCRdb D assignment of TRBD1 cannot be verified. The length of the CDR3 is 14 residues. Germline assignment: CDR1 SGHDN and CDR2 FVKESK.

The genes are TRBV12-3 or TRBV12-4 and TRBJ1-2. CDR3 length equals 16 residues. CDR3 in amino acids: CASSPDKGPRNYGYTF.

The chain couples TRBV7-9 to TRBJ2-3; no DNA is available, so the TRBD1 call from TCRdb remains unchecked. Germline V gives CDR1 SEHNR, CDR2 FQNEAQ (reference sequence). This CDR3 contains 16 residues. The CDR3 loop reads CASSSEGGGLTDTQYF.

The V call is TRBV5-1, the J call TRBJ2-2. The germline CDR1 and CDR2 sequences are SGHRS and YFSETQ. The length of the CDR3 is 15 residues. The CDR3 region is CASSFKDYDTGELFF.

The CDR3 sequence is CSARATWGLEKLFF. The gene calls are TRBV20-1 and TRBJ1-4. This CDR3 region has 14 residues. The germline V gene encodes CDR1 DFQATT and CDR2 SNEGSKA (reference sequence).